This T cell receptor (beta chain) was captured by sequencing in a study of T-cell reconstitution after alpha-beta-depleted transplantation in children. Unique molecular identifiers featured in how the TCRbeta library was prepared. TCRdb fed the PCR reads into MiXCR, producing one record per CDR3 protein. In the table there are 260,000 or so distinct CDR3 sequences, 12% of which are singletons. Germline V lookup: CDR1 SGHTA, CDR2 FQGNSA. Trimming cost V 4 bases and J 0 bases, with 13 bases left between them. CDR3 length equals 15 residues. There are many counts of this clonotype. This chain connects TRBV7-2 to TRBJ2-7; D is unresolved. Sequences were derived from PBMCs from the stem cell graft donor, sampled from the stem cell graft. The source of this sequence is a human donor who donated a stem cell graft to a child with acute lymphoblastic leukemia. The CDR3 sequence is CASSSVQQRSYEQYF. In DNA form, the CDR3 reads TGTGCCAGCAGCTCGGTACAACAGCGCTCCTACGAGCAGTACTTC. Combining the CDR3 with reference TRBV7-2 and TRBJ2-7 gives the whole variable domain GAGVSQSPSNKVTEKGKDVELRCDPISGHTALYWYRQSLGQGLEFLIYFQGNSAPDKSGLPSDRFSAERTGGSVSTLTIQRTQQEDSAVYLCASSSVQQRSYEQYFGPGTRLTVT.